This TCR beta chain derives from a study of PD-L1 blockade in urothelial cancer (dated by TCRdb to the late 2010s). Context from the whole study: Therapy was started in the mid-2010s for all patients, and atezolizumab 1,200 mg was administered intravenously every 3 weeks. About 85% of the roughly 29 patients were identified as males with urothelial cancer of bladder origin, and a prior smoking history was reported by 18 of 29 patients. An ECOG performance status of 0 or 1 was recorded for the patients, and 0 to 3 prior chemotherapy regimens had been received by the patients. Blood samples were analyzed at 3 weeks after treatment start (second dose) and at 6 weeks after treatment start. Blood samples gave median yields of roughly 150,000 T cells and 65,000 to 85,000 unique TCRs, along with a median clonality of 0.080. Somatic, immune and clinical correlates of response to PD-L1 blockade with atezolizumab in urothelial cancer were the focus of an exploratory multi-omic analysis. TCR sequencing covered pretreatment tumor samples and matched, serially collected peripheral blood taken before and after atezolizumab treatment. Progression-free survival longer than 6 months counted as durable clinical benefit, and TCR features were additionally tested against both progression-free and overall survival. In the same patients, pretreatment tumors underwent whole exome sequencing and RNA sequencing in addition to TCR sequencing. Durable clinical benefit was achieved by nine patients but not by the remaining 20. Just over 28 patients had pretreatment blood TCR-seq, roughly 25 had at least one posttreatment blood collection, and roughly 25 had tumor TCR-seq. The study at large found these results: Because of the small sample size (n of about 30) and the many exploratory analyses performed, the results are intended to be regarded as hypothesis-generating. Improved progression-free and overall survival was associated with having pretreatment peripheral blood TCR clonality below the median. Patients with durable benefit showed greater expansion of tumor-associated TCR clones in peripheral blood 3 weeks after starting treatment (n of about 21, p = 0.022).

Sequences SGHTA (CDR1) and FQGNSA (CDR2) are obtained from the germline V gene. V is pruned by 4 bases and J by 9 bases, leaving 5 bases of the junction without a gene match. The CDR3 measures 14 amino acids from cysteine to phenylalanine. Only CDR3 DNA is held: 42 bases, read in frame from base 1. To estimate absolute template abundance from read counts, synthetic TCR analog templates were spiked into each PCR. TCRbeta CDR3 regions were amplified from genomic DNA with bias-controlled V and J gene primers using the immunoSEQ assay. Sequencing of rearranged TCRbeta segments was performed at approximately 20X coverage. On the study's bioinformatics: Sequencing errors were corrected by clustering and CDR3s were annotated against IMGT to assign V, D and J genes. Downstream analyses used only productive TCRbeta rearrangements, leaving out any out-of-frame or stop-codon sequences. Clonality was computed as one minus Shannon entropy normalized by the log of the number of unique productive sequences. Clones differing between time points or between blood and tumor were identified by Fisher's exact test with Benjamini-Hochberg correction at adjusted p below 0.01. Here the immuneACCESS table is served through TCRdb, limited to in-frame sequences with V and J called. Missing clones are a known gap in these copies; in checked studies unresolved V genes cover under half, and the rest lacks a known reason. V, J and clone size are those of that table, while D and trimming were read from the DNA. Here the sample has approximately 56,000 clones; 85% occur a single time. Together, the top ten hold around 14% of the sample.

To note about this clone: Its antigen is currently not known. Within one base of it there is no much larger clone, and no base qualities were kept.

The time point label here, explained by the study, means: pretreatment peripheral blood. The cohort comprised around 31 patients with locally advanced or metastatic urothelial carcinoma treated at Memorial Sloan Kettering on a trial protocol. Peripheral blood mononuclear cells were collected pretreatment and during treatment, with between 1 and 8 total time points per patient. The Qiagen DNeasy Blood extraction kit was used to purify genomic DNA from total PBMCs and from tumor samples. PBMCs were collected pretreatment and during treatment, and were isolated and stored as previously described. This TCR derives from an older man with urothelial cancer. This receptor chain uses TRBV7-2 and TRBJ2-1; 11 bases in the junction line up with TRBD2. The sample consisted of PBMCs, taken around atezolizumab (anti-PD-L1) treatment. The sequenced DNA is TGTGCCAGCAGCTCCCTTAGCGGGAGGGGTGAGCAGTTCTTC. This gives the protein CASSSLSGRGEQFF.